This is a list of T cell receptor beta chains from one sample in a study of CD8 T cells in Susac syndrome. Using its own MiXCR run on the immunoSEQ multiplex PCR reads, TCRdb lists one record per CDR3 protein. The data contain a few hundred thousand distinct CDR3 sequences, 80% to 95% of them singletons. Sequencing used CD8+ T cells from PBMCs. The receptors derive from a human donor with multiple sclerosis. Each CDR3 is given without its conserved first and last residue.

CDR3 protein: ASSSPKSYGYEQY; J gene: TRBJ2-7; V gene: TRBV7-9
CDR3 protein: ASSWPNYGYT; J gene: TRBJ1-2; V gene: TRBV19
CDR3 protein: ASSSIRTYNEQF; J gene: TRBJ2-1; V gene: TRBV7-9
CDR3 protein: SSSRSTGVAKNIQY; J gene: TRBJ2-4; V gene: TRBV7-9
CDR3 protein: ASSLGDRGV; J gene: TRBJ2-1; V gene: TRBV7-9
CDR3 protein: ASSPRTGSFGELF; J gene: TRBJ2-2; V gene: TRBV19
CDR3 protein: ASSLTYQGAGELF; J gene: TRBJ2-2; V gene: TRBV5-1
CDR3 protein: AKTGNRGGYT; J gene: TRBJ1-2; V gene: TRBV19
CDR3 protein: ASSVGGSGSYEQY; J gene: TRBJ2-7; V gene: TRBV7-2
CDR3 protein: ASGSGTSGVYEQY; J gene: TRBJ2-7; V gene: TRBV7-2
CDR3 protein: ASSSSRGGAGRSEQY; J gene: TRBJ2-7; V gene: TRBV7-9
CDR3 protein: ASSAAQSQAF; J gene: TRBJ1-1; V gene: TRBV28
CDR3 protein: AWSPAGVSSGANVLT; J gene: TRBJ2-6; V gene: TRBV30
CDR3 protein: ASSTRRSTDTQY; J gene: TRBJ2-3; V gene: TRBV13
CDR3 protein: ASNRGAAGFQETQY; J gene: TRBJ2-5; V gene: TRBV9
CDR3 protein: ASSRGLAGEGRYNEQF; J gene: TRBJ2-1; V gene: TRBV13
CDR3 protein: ASSPWTGSQETQY; J gene: TRBJ2-5; V gene: TRBV6-1
CDR3 protein: ASSRTPRAGRGVYEQY; J gene: TRBJ2-7; V gene: TRBV12-3/TRBV12-4
CDR3 protein: AWGSLAGPYEQY; J gene: TRBJ2-7; V gene: TRBV30
CDR3 protein: ASSRKPPGGESYEQY; J gene: TRBJ2-7; V gene: TRBV23-1
CDR3 protein: ASVLSHEQF; J gene: TRBJ2-1; V gene: TRBV9
CDR3 protein: ASSTYRGADGNYEQY; J gene: TRBJ2-7; V gene: TRBV7-9
CDR3 protein: ASSVSGTSGSPEF; J gene: TRBJ2-1; V gene: TRBV9
CDR3 protein: ASSYAGFQETQY; J gene: TRBJ2-5; V gene: TRBV6-2/TRBV6-3
CDR3 protein: ASSLPGPEQF; J gene: TRBJ2-1; V gene: TRBV4-1
CDR3 protein: ASSKTGAGSPLH; J gene: TRBJ1-6; V gene: TRBV7-9
CDR3 protein: ASSSKEGILADLDIEQF; J gene: TRBJ2-1; V gene: TRBV11-2
CDR3 protein: ATSPASGGYNEQF; J gene: TRBJ2-1; V gene: TRBV15